The present TCR beta chain was sequenced within a study of blood T cell repertoires in COVID-19. The protocol was immunoSEQ multiplex PCR, while the TCRdb copy is restricted to in-frame clones and leaves out a portion. The sample consists of 200,000 to 250,000 clones, about nine tenths of them appearing once. Membership in each cohort depended on participant-reported clinical history. The recovered donors of Cohort 3 showed two negative PCRs, clearance, or symptom resolution. Sequencing input: PBMCs or T cells enriched from blood (not recorded which). This TCR was sampled from a woman between 25 and 40 years old who had recovered from COVID-19.

CDR3 nucleotide sequence: TGTGCCAGCTCAGGGGCGGGACAGGGGAGCACTGAAGCTTTCTTT. It encodes CASSGAGQGSTEAFF. This sequence joins TRBV18 and TRBJ1-1; 10 nucleotides line up with TRBD1. The CDR3 is 15 residues long. Germline CDR1 and CDR2: KGHSH and LQKENI. The V and J ends lost 5 bases and 4 bases, in that order; junction bases with no gene match: 7.